What follows are 28 T cell receptor beta chains derived from one specimen sequenced in a study of cytomegalovirus exposure and HLA in healthy donors. It was with 60 Vbeta and 13 Jbeta primers that the PCR ran. This table comes from immunoSEQ multiplex PCR, and its TCRdb copy is limited to in-frame clones, with some not included. Here the sample spans around 150,000 clones, around 79% being singletons. Sequenced input: PBMCs. These receptors originate from a man aged 50-59 years in good health and CMV-seropositive.

The rearrangement joins TRBV7-9 to TRBJ2-3; 7 bases align to TRBD2. CDR3 length: 16 residues. With V trimmed by 1 base and J by 4 bases, 8 bases remained unmatched. CDR1 is SEHNR and CDR2 is FQNEAQ in the germline V gene (reference sequence). The DNA for the CDR3 is TGTGCCAGCAGCTTAGATGGGAGGGCCCCCCCAGATACGCAGTATTTT. Translation: CASSLDGRAPPDTQYF.

This chain uses TRBV7-9 with TRBJ2-2, with TRBD1 identical over 10 bases. Germline-derived CDR1 and CDR2 are SEHNR and FQNEAQ (reference sequence). The CDR3 has 16 amino acids. The junction had 8 bases not matched to a gene; V was cut back by 5 bases and J by 5 bases. The DNA for the CDR3 is TGTGCCAGCAGCACCCGGGACAGGGGAATGACCGGGGAGCTGTTTTTT. Translated, it gives CASSTRDRGMTGELFF.

This chain connects TRBV6-6 to TRBJ2-5; 8 bases are a match to TRBD1. Germline V lookup: CDR1 MNHNY, CDR2 SVGAGI (reference sequence). Trimming took 6 bases from V and 5 from J; bases not matched to a gene: 5. The length of the CDR3 is 13 residues. In nucleotides, the CDR3 is TGTGCCAGCAGCTGGACAGGGCGGGAGACCCAGTACTTC. It specifies CASSWTGRETQYF.

This sequence joins TRBV5-1 and TRBJ2-1; TRBD1 might be the D (6 bases). Trimming took off 5 bases at V and 1 base at J, with 22 bases between the two ends. Germline V gene lookup returns CDR1 SGHRS and CDR2 YFSETQ. CDR3 size: 18 residues. CDR3 loop: CASSYHIGTTSSYNEQFF. In DNA, the CDR3 is TGCGCCAGCAGTTACCATATTGGGACAACAAGTTCCTACAATGAGCAGTTCTTC.

The chain has TRBV21-1 and TRBJ1-1; the listed D gene, TRBD1, was not tested against the DNA. TRBV21-1 is termed a pseudogene. This CDR3 is 17 amino acids long. CDR3 in DNA: TGTGCCAGCAGCAAAAGGAGAAGAGGGGGCCTAAACACTGAAGCTTTCTTT. It encodes CASSKRRRGGLNTEAFF.

This clone was seen more than once but under ten times. The V and J genes are TRBV11-2 and TRBJ1-1; D may be TRBD1 (5 bases). The germline V and J ends were trimmed by 5 bases and 6 bases, with 16 bases remaining between them. The CDR3 is 14 residues long. Germline V gene data show CDR1 as SGHAT and CDR2 as FQNNGV. CDR3 in DNA: TGTGCCAGCAGCCCCGGTGGGGGAGGGCCTGAAGCTTTCTTT. Its translation: CASSPGGGGPEAFF.

This rearrangement joins TRBV27 to TRBJ2-7; 8 bases agree with TRBD2. Germline CDR1 and CDR2: MNHEY and SMNVEV (reference sequence). This CDR3 has 13 amino acids. J was trimmed by 7 bases and V by 4 bases; bases with no gene match: 6. The CDR3 sequence is CASSSKLAAEQYF. The DNA for the CDR3 is TGTGCCAGCAGTTCAAAACTAGCGGCTGAGCAGTACTTC.

The sample holds a few counts of this clone. The chain combines TRBV10-2 with TRBJ2-7, with 14 bases lining up with TRBD2. The junction had 3 bases not matched to a gene; V was cut back by 0 bases and J by 5 bases. The CDR3 runs 16 residues. CDR1 and CDR2 (germline): WSHSY, SAAADI. CDR3: CASSESGTSGRDEQYF. Here the CDR3 DNA reads TGCGCCAGCAGTGAGTCCGGGACTAGCGGGAGAGACGAGCAGTACTTC.

The V call is TRBV11-2, the J call TRBJ2-1; 7 bases align to TRBD2. After removal of 5 bases from V and 6 bases from J, the junction contained 16 bases not matched to a gene. CDR1 SGHAT and CDR2 FQNNGV come from the germline V gene. The CDR3 runs 17 residues. The CDR3 protein is CASSVVTGTIYLNEQFF. As DNA, the CDR3 is TGTGCCAGCAGCGTAGTCACCGGGACTATATATCTCAATGAGCAGTTCTTC.

This chain joins TRBV4-1 and TRBJ1-1, with 9 bases fitting TRBD1. Germline V lookup: CDR1 MGHRA, CDR2 YSYEKL. J gave up 0 bases and V 3 bases, and 8 bases lay outside the gene matches. This CDR3 is 17 amino acids long. CDR3 bases: TGCGCCAGCAGCCAGGACAGGGGACTCGCCGTGAACACTGAAGCTTTCTTT. Protein: CASSQDRGLAVNTEAFF.

This sequence joins TRBV19 and TRBJ1-5; 7 bases map to TRBD1. The CDR3 has 18 residues. The V segment lost 4 bases and the J segment 0 bases; nucleotides outside the gene matches: 12. The germline gives CDR1 LNHDA, CDR2 SQIVND (reference sequence). The CDR3 DNA follows: TGTGCCAGTAGTACTCGGGACAGAACTCTACTTAGCAATCAGCCCCAGCATTTT. Protein product: CASSTRDRTLLSNQPQHF.

The chain joins TRBV28 to TRBJ2-7, with 9 bases lining up with TRBD1. The germline gives CDR1 MDHEN, CDR2 SYDVKM. The CDR3 is 19 residues long. With V trimmed by 7 bases and J by 3 bases, 22 bases remained unmatched. The CDR3 coding sequence is TGTGCCAGCAACTTTCTCAACCCCACCCCCCGGGACAGGGTCTACGAGCAGTACTTC. It specifies CASNFLNPTPRDRVYEQYF.

The genes are TRBV5-3 and TRBJ2-7; D is possibly TRBD2 (6 bases). TRBV5-3 qualifies as an ORF whose function is uncertain. The CDR3 is made up of 14 amino acids. V was pared by 3 bases and J by 7 bases, with 17 bases between. The CDR3 here is CARSSTRAGMEQYF. Written as DNA, the CDR3 is TGTGCCAGAAGCTCGACTAGGGCCGGGATGGAGCAGTACTTC.

This chain's CDR3 is CASSFRRSTDTQYF. The DNA of the CDR3 is TGTGCCAGCAGTTTTCGGAGGAGCACAGATACGCAGTATTTT. This chain links TRBV27 with TRBJ2-3, with a tentative D call TRBD2 (5 bases). CDR3 length equals 14 residues. The V gene lost 3 bases and the J gene lost 0 bases, with 7 bases spanning the gap. CDR1 and CDR2 (germline): MNHEY, SMNVEV (reference sequence).

V is TRBV30 and J is TRBJ1-4, with D hard to call. The CDR3 spans 11 residues. Looked up from germline, CDR1 is GTSNPN and CDR2 is SVGIG (reference sequence). Trimming shortened V by 3 bases and J by 13 bases, and 12 bases separated the two germline ends. The chain's CDR3 is CAWSARAGLFF. The CDR3 DNA reads as TGTGCCTGGAGCGCCCGGGCGGGACTGTTTTTT.

V is TRBV9 and J is TRBJ1-1; no reliable D call. Germline V gives CDR1 SGDLS, CDR2 YYNGEE. Trimming stripped 3 bases from V and 9 bases from J, with 15 bases between. This CDR3 spans 13 amino acids. CDR3 amino acids: CASSERVRSKAFF. The CDR3 nucleotides read TGTGCCAGCAGCGAGAGGGTCCGGTCTAAAGCTTTCTTT.

V gene TRBV18 combines with J gene TRBJ2-1; a possible D gene is TRBD2 (6 bases). V gave up 3 bases and J gave up 3 bases, with 12 bases separating them. This CDR3 has 15 residues. The germline V gene has CDR1 KGHSH and CDR2 LQKENI. The DNA of the CDR3 is TGTGCCAGCTCACCCCCCTCCGGGGGCTACAATGAGCAGTTCTTC. Its translation: CASSPPSGGYNEQFF.

DNA for the CDR3: TGTGCCAGCAGTTCCGGACAGGGTCAAAATTCACCCCTCCACTTT. Protein: CASSSGQGQNSPLHF. V and J are TRBV28 and TRBJ1-6; 8 nucleotides agree with TRBD1. The J segment lost 7 bases and the V segment lost 4 bases, leaving 6 bases of the junction unmatched. Germline V gene sequence: CDR1 MDHEN, CDR2 SYDVKM. CDR3 length: 15 residues.

CDR3 coding DNA: TGTGCCTGGAGTGAAGGACTAGCGGGAGTTCACGAGCAGTACTTC. Its translation is CAWSEGLAGVHEQYF. The J gene is TRBJ2-5, the V gene TRBV30, with 13 bases matching TRBD2. The end of the DNA is better explained by TRBJ2-7, so the J call may be wrong. This CDR3 contains 15 residues. Germline V gene data show CDR1 as GTSNPN and CDR2 as SVGIG (reference sequence).

The J gene is TRBJ2-7, the V gene TRBV11-3; D gene unclear. CDR1 SGHNT and CDR2 YENEEA come from the germline V gene. CDR3 length: 12 amino acids. Trimming took 0 bases from V and 7 from J, leaving 7 bases between them. The chain's CDR3 is CASSLDPGEQYF. Written as DNA, the CDR3 is TGTGCCAGCAGCTTAGATCCCGGGGAGCAGTACTTC.

The chain recombines TRBV4-2 with TRBJ2-3, with 7 bases that match TRBD2. The germline V gene encodes CDR1 LGHNA and CDR2 YNFKEQ. The CDR3 is made up of 15 amino acids. V was pared by 0 bases and J by 4 bases, with 4 bases of the junction left unmatched. The CDR3 spells CASSQDGAGSDTQYF. CDR3 DNA: TGTGCCAGCAGCCAAGATGGAGCGGGGTCAGATACGCAGTATTTT.

The chain couples TRBV6-5 to TRBJ2-2; weak D call: TRBD2 (5 bases). Trimming stripped 0 bases from V and 7 bases from J, with 15 bases between. Germline V gene data show CDR1 as MNHEY and CDR2 as SVGAGI. The CDR3 spans 16 residues. CDR3 sequence: CASSYSFGEKVGELFF. The CDR3 nucleotides read TGTGCCAGCAGTTACTCGTTCGGGGAAAAGGTCGGGGAGCTGTTTTTT.

This clone was counted a few times. The chain joins TRBV5-1 to TRBJ1-4, with TRBD1 matching 8 bases. J was trimmed by 11 bases and V by 3 bases; bases with no gene match: 12. The germline gives CDR1 SGHRS, CDR2 YFSETQ. The CDR3 spans 15 residues. The CDR3 loop reads CASSWGDRFRSKLFF. The CDR3 DNA sequence: TGCGCCAGCAGCTGGGGGGACAGGTTTCGTTCTAAACTGTTTTTT.

Written as DNA, the CDR3 is TGCGCCAGCAGCTTGTCTCCCCGGACAGGGGTCGGGGATGAGCAGTTCTTC. It specifies CASSLSPRTGVGDEQFF. The V call is TRBV5-1, the J call TRBJ2-1, with TRBD1 matching over 9 bases. This CDR3 is 17 amino acids long. V shed 1 base, J shed 8 bases, and the junction held 13 bases outside the gene matches. The germline V gene has CDR1 SGHRS and CDR2 YFSETQ.

The rearrangement joins TRBV6-1 to TRBJ1-2; 10 bases match TRBD1. The V gene's germline CDR1 is MNHNS and CDR2 SASEGT. The CDR3 is 17 residues long. The junction had 8 bases not matched to a gene; V was cut back by 4 bases and J by 0 bases. Here the CDR3 DNA reads TGTGCCAGCAGTGTGAGACAGGGGGCACCGGCTAACTATGGCTACACCTTC. Residues: CASSVRQGAPANYGYTF.

The chain employs TRBV10-3 and TRBJ2-2, with TRBD1 matching 10 bases. V shed 6 bases and J 7 bases; nucleotides not matched to a gene: 5. This CDR3 contains 14 residues. Germline-derived CDR1 and CDR2 are ENHRY and SYGVKD. CDR3 sequence (DNA): TGTGCCATCAGAAGACAGGGGGCGATCGGGGAGCTGTTTTTT. Protein product: CAIRRQGAIGELFF.

This clone was found once. This chain joins TRBV10-3 and TRBJ2-3, with TRBD2 matching over 7 bases. J was trimmed by 1 base and V by 6 bases; bases with no gene match: 10. Germline CDR1 and CDR2: ENHRY and SYGVKD. CDR3 length equals 16 residues. The CDR3 sequence is CAISGSSGGGTDTQYF. DNA of the CDR3: TGTGCCATCAGCGGCTCTAGCGGAGGGGGCACAGATACGCAGTATTTT.

The CDR3 nucleotides are TGTGCCATCAGTGCGTTGGCCTCTGGGGCCAACGTCCTGACTTTC. It specifies CAISALASGANVLTF. J is TRBJ2-6 and V is TRBV10-3; D call uncertain. The CDR3 is 15 amino acids. With 4 bases removed from V and 0 bases from J, the gap between germline ends came to 7 bases. The germline V gene encodes CDR1 ENHRY and CDR2 SYGVKD.